This entry lists 24 T cell receptor beta chains sequenced from one sample in a study of T cell responses to AZD1222 COVID-19 vaccine (dated by TCRdb to the early 2020s). In the paper's terms, the time point label means: about 28 days (+/-7) after the second vaccine dose. Libraries were constructed by the immunoSEQ multiplex PCR assay. The table comes from immuneACCESS by way of TCRdb, which keeps in-frame sequences with V and J called. Part of the clones is missing from these tables; in studies checked, under half for an unresolved V gene and the rest for unknown reasons. The sample records under 150,000 clones, 90% of which are singletons. The top ten constitute 1.6% of the sample. The sample consisted of peripheral blood, taken 28 days after the second AZD1222 dose. The receptors here all came from an adult who received the AZD1222 COVID-19 vaccine.

V gene TRBV19 combines with J gene TRBJ2-1; the match to TRBD2 covers 7 bases. The CDR3 runs to 15 residues. Germline V gene data show CDR1 as LNHDA and CDR2 as SQIVND (reference sequence). V lost 5 bases, J lost 7 bases, and 11 bases stayed unmatched. The CDR3 sequence is CASSSALAVLNEQFF. CDR3 DNA sequence: TGTGCCAGTAGTTCTGCCCTAGCGGTTTTAAATGAGCAGTTCTTC.

This clone has just a few counts. The gene calls are TRBV25-1 and TRBJ2-7, with 9 bases that match TRBD2. The CDR3 extends over 15 amino acids. The J segment lost 1 base and the V segment lost 6 bases, leaving 7 bases of the junction unmatched. Germline V gene data show CDR1 as MGHDK and CDR2 as SYGVNS. The CDR3 reads CASSALAGTSYEQYF. Written as DNA, the CDR3 is TGTGCCAGCAGCGCTCTAGCGGGGACATCCTACGAGCAGTACTTC.

The rearrangement links TRBV6-5 to TRBJ1-2, with 7 bases that match TRBD1. The V and J ends lost 0 bases and 3 bases, in that order; junction bases with no gene match: 4. The CDR3 totals 15 residues. Looked up from germline, CDR1 is MNHEY and CDR2 is SVGAGI. In DNA form, the CDR3 reads TGTGCCAGCAGTTACTCAGACAGGGCCTACTATGGCTACACCTTC. As protein: CASSYSDRAYYGYTF.

The genes are TRBV5-3 and TRBJ1-5; TRBD1 aligns across 11 bases. TRBV5-3 is treated as an ORF (open reading frame) with a function not yet certain. Trimming removed 1 base from V and 6 bases from J; junction bases left unmatched: 12. The CDR3 has 18 amino acids. CDR3 in amino acids: CARSLSGAGQGDCQPQHF. The CDR3, as DNA: TGTGCCAGAAGCTTGTCCGGGGCGGGACAGGGGGATTGTCAGCCCCAGCATTTT.

The CDR3 sequence: CASSLNGRPPGIQYF. DNA of the CDR3: TGTGCCAGCAGTTTAAACGGGAGGCCCCCTGGCATTCAGTACTTC. The chain employs TRBV28 and TRBJ2-4; TRBD2 agrees at 7 bases. Germline loops: CDR1 MDHEN, CDR2 SYDVKM. V lost 2 bases, J lost 9 bases, and 10 bases stayed unmatched. The CDR3 is 15 amino acids.

The chain links TRBV5-6 to TRBJ1-2, with 8 positions matching TRBD1. Germline V gene sequence: CDR1 SGHDT, CDR2 YYEEEE. The CDR3 has 13 amino acids. V shed 0 bases and J 7 bases; nucleotides not matched to a gene: 2. The DNA for the CDR3 is TGTGCCAGCAGCTTGGCAGGGGGCGGTGGCTACACCTTC. Protein: CASSLAGGGGYTF.

V usage is TRBV24-1 and J usage is TRBJ1-2; D gene ambiguous. With 4 bases removed from V and 8 bases from J, the gap between germline ends came to 13 bases. The CDR3 spans 13 residues. Germline V gives CDR1 KGHDR, CDR2 SFDVKD. The CDR3 sequence is CATSERLSGGYTF. CDR3 coding DNA: TGTGCCACCAGTGAGCGGTTGAGCGGGGGCTACACCTTC.

This clone was seen once. This chain connects TRBV3-1 (or the pseudogene TRBV3-2) to TRBJ2-3; D tentatively fits TRBD1 or TRBD2 (5 bases each). V was cut by 4 bases and J by 13 bases, with 12 bases left in between. Germline assignment: CDR1 LGHDT and CDR2 YNNKEL (reference sequence). The CDR3 totals 11 residues. The CDR3 region is CASSLPGRKYF. The DNA of the CDR3 is TGTGCCAGCAGCCTGCCGGGACGCAAGTATTTT.

The rearrangement uses TRBV10-1 and TRBJ1-1; TRBD1 is a possible D gene (5 bases). This CDR3 contains 14 residues. Germline values: CDR1 WNHNN, CDR2 SYGVQD (reference sequence). V was pared by 0 bases and J by 5 bases, with 10 bases between. CDR3 residues: CASSESGGGTEAFF. The CDR3, as DNA: TGCGCCAGCAGTGAGTCGGGGGGGGGTACTGAAGCTTTCTTT.

This rearrangement joins TRBV9 to TRBJ1-2; 8 nucleotides agree with TRBD1. V was pared by 0 bases and J by 4 bases, with 5 bases of the junction left unmatched. The CDR3 has 15 amino acids. Looked up from germline, CDR1 is SGDLS and CDR2 is YYNGEE. CDR3 sequence reads: CASSVAQGAGYGYTF. CDR3 coding DNA: TGTGCCAGCAGCGTAGCTCAGGGGGCAGGCTATGGCTACACCTTC.

The chain recombines TRBV11-2 with TRBJ2-7, with 9 bases that match TRBD2. The CDR3 loop spans 15 amino acids. The trim removed 7 bases at V and 0 bases at J, leaving 7 bases unmatched. CDR1 is SGHAT, CDR2 FQNNGV, per germline. The DNA of the CDR3 is TGTGCCAGCACCCATAGCGGGAGCCCCTCCTACGAGCAGTACTTC. Translated, it gives CASTHSGSPSYEQYF.

The chain has TRBV6-5 and TRBJ1-1; D possibly corresponds to TRBD1 (6 bases). The ends were cut back, 3 bases at V and 0 bases at J, with 8 bases in the middle. The V gene's germline CDR1 is MNHEY and CDR2 SVGAGI. The CDR3 loop spans 14 amino acids. The DNA for the CDR3 is TGTGCCAGCAGTTATCAGGGGATGAACACTGAAGCTTTCTTT. Its protein is CASSYQGMNTEAFF.

This clone was detected only a few times. The chain couples TRBV5-1 to TRBJ2-7, with 7 bases identical to TRBD1. The CDR3 runs 16 residues. J lost 1 base, V lost 2 bases, and 9 bases had no gene match. CDR1 is SGHRS and CDR2 is YFSETQ in the germline V gene. CDR3: CASSLTGVGFSYEQYF. CDR3 nucleotide sequence: TGCGCCAGCAGCTTAACAGGGGTCGGCTTTTCCTACGAGCAGTACTTC.

The chain carries TRBV12-3 or TRBV12-4 and TRBJ1-4, with D perhaps matching TRBD1 (5 bases). The CDR3 runs 13 residues. V was cut by 4 bases and J by 7 bases, with 10 bases left in between. The CDR3 region has the DNA TGTGCCAGCAGTTCCAACAGGATTGAAAAACTGTTTTTT. Residues: CASSSNRIEKLFF.

This clone was counted a single time. The rearrangement links TRBV2 to TRBJ2-5, with 7 nucleotides matching TRBD1. The CDR3 runs 15 residues. Germline CDR1 and CDR2: SNHLY and FYNNEI. V was clipped by 6 bases and J by 5 bases; unmatched bases: 12. This CDR3 reads CASREDRTVVETQYF. The CDR3 DNA reads as TGTGCCAGCAGAGAGGACAGGACGGTTGTGGAGACCCAGTACTTC.

CDR3 DNA: TGTGCCAGCAGTTTTAGGAATGAGCAGTTCTTC. Translation: CASSFRNEQFF. The rearrangement joins TRBV12-3 or TRBV12-4 to TRBJ2-1; no clear D. V lost 3 bases, J lost 7 bases, and 4 bases lay in between. The CDR3 is 11 residues long.

This chain uses TRBV2 with TRBJ2-1, with TRBD1 matching over 8 bases. V dropped 6 bases and J dropped 5; count of bases not matched to a gene: 6. CDR3 length: 14 amino acids. Germline V gene sequence: CDR1 SNHLY, CDR2 FYNNEI. DNA of the CDR3: TGTGCCAGCAGGGAACGGACAGGGAACAATGAGCAGTTCTTC. As protein: CASRERTGNNEQFF.

V gene TRBV9 combines with J gene TRBJ2-3, with D unresolved. Deletions cut 0 bases from V and 0 bases from J, with 11 bases between. The CDR3 runs 16 residues. Germline values: CDR1 SGDLS, CDR2 YYNGEE. The CDR3 protein is CASSVGSAKSTDTQYF. DNA for the CDR3: TGTGCCAGCAGCGTAGGGTCCGCGAAGAGCACAGATACGCAGTATTTT.

The rearrangement links TRBV12-2 to TRBJ2-3; the table's D call TRBD1 went unverified against the DNA. TRBV12-2 is described as a pseudogene. This CDR3 contains 15 residues. CDR3: CAPRKDRAGADTQYF. CDR3 sequence (DNA): TGTGCCCCCCGTAAGGACAGGGCGGGCGCAGATACGCAGTATTTT.

CDR3 in DNA: TGTGCCAGCAGGGATAGGACAGACCGTCAGCCCCAGCATTTT. As protein: CASRDRTDRQPQHF. The chain carries TRBV2 and TRBJ1-5, with D possibly matching TRBD1 (6 bases). The CDR3 totals 14 residues. Trimming stripped 6 bases from V and 6 bases from J, with 15 bases between. Per the germline V gene, CDR1 is SNHLY and CDR2 is FYNNEI.

The rearrangement uses TRBV19 and TRBJ1-5, with D possibly TRBD1 on 6 matching bases. V dropped 7 bases and J dropped 4 bases, with 11 bases sitting between them. The CDR3 sequence is 13 residues long. Looked up from germline, CDR1 is LNHDA and CDR2 is SQIVND (reference sequence). Here the CDR3 DNA reads TGTGCCAGTAACAGGGCCCTAAATCAGCCCCAGCATTTT. This sequence encodes CASNRALNQPQHF.

V gene TRBV7-2 combines with J gene TRBJ2-3; the match to TRBD2 covers 8 bases. Germline V lookup: CDR1 SGHTA, CDR2 FQGNSA. The CDR3 length is 16 residues. The V segment lost 4 bases and the J segment 0 bases; nucleotides outside the gene matches: 6. Here the CDR3 DNA reads TGTGCCAGCAGCTATGGCGGGAGGACTAGCACAGATACGCAGTATTTT. Protein product: CASSYGGRTSTDTQYF.

This chain uses TRBV30 with TRBJ1-1; 8 nucleotides agree with TRBD1. In germline, CDR1 is GTSNPN, CDR2 SVGIG (reference sequence). The CDR3 is made up of 15 amino acids. V was clipped by 2 bases and J by 1 base; unmatched bases: 6. The CDR3 nucleotides are TGTGCCTGGAGTACAGGGGGTATATGGAACACTGAAGCTTTCTTT. It translates to CAWSTGGIWNTEAFF.

The chain couples TRBV6-5 to TRBJ2-7, with D unclear. Per the germline V gene, CDR1 is MNHEY and CDR2 is SVGAGI. The CDR3 length is 13 residues. V was trimmed by 10 bases and J by 3 bases, leaving 16 bases between them. CDR3 DNA: TGTGCCATTTCTAGAGCCCGAGACTACGAGCAGTACTTC. Protein: CAISRARDYEQYF.